The 19 T cell receptor beta chains listed next were all sequenced from one sample in a study of T cell responses to AZD1222 COVID-19 vaccine. Measured with immunoSEQ multiplex PCR; TCRdb has only the in-frame clones, and not every one. The sample consists of 140,000 to 150,000 clones, 88% of them appearing once. Sample: peripheral blood, taken on day 0 of AZD1222 vaccination. The receptor set was obtained from an adult in good health.

This rearrangement joins TRBV6-2 or TRBV6-3 to TRBJ2-1; the D gene is possibly TRBD2 (5 bases). CDR3 length: 16 residues. The germline CDR1 and CDR2 sequences are MNHEY and SVGEGT. Trimming cost V 4 bases and J 0 bases, with 13 bases left between them. CDR3 bases: TGTGCCAGCAGTTTCCTCCGGGGTGGCTCCTACAATGAGCAGTTCTTC. This translates into CASSFLRGGSYNEQFF.

This clone was detected only once. The DNA of the CDR3 is TGTGCCAGTAGTAACAGGGACTTCTCTGGAAACACCATATATTTT. Amino acid sequence: CASSNRDFSGNTIYF. The gene calls are TRBV19 and TRBJ1-3; weak D call: TRBD1 (6 bases). The CDR3 is 15 residues long. Germline V gene data show CDR1 as LNHDA and CDR2 as SQIVND (reference sequence). With 4 bases removed from V and 0 bases from J, the gap between germline ends came to 10 bases.

V is TRBV9 and J is TRBJ2-3; D is possibly TRBD2 (6 bases). Deletions cut 3 bases from V and 1 base from J, with 12 bases between. Germline V gene data show CDR1 as SGDLS and CDR2 as YYNGEE. The CDR3 is 15 amino acids. CDR3 loop: CASSGSGVRTDTQYF. Here the CDR3 DNA reads TGTGCCAGCAGCGGATCGGGGGTGCGCACAGATACGCAGTATTTT.

The chain carries TRBV15 and TRBJ1-2; D may be TRBD1 (5 bases). Germline V CDR1 and CDR2: LNHNV, YYDKDF (reference sequence). This CDR3 is built from 14 residues. The V and J ends lost 1 base and 4 bases respectively, with 10 bases between them. CDR3 DNA sequence: TGTGCCACCAGCAGAGGGATCGGGGGCTATGGCTACACCTTC. Its protein is CATSRGIGGYGYTF.

To note about this clone: The same CDR3 is also encoded by other DNA sequences in this sample. The chain uses TRBV6-5 and TRBJ1-2, with D uncertain. CDR3 length: 14 amino acids. CDR1 MNHEY and CDR2 SVGAGI come from the germline V gene. Deletions cut 0 bases from V and 1 base from J, with 6 bases between. The CDR3 loop is CASSYSGGNYGYTF. The CDR3 nucleotides are TGTGCCAGCAGTTACTCGGGCGGTAACTATGGCTACACCTTC.

The V call is TRBV19, the J call TRBJ2-7; 12 positions agree with TRBD2. The CDR3 runs 16 residues. Germline assignment: CDR1 LNHDA and CDR2 SQIVND (reference sequence). Germline trimming cut 4 bases from V and 2 bases from J; bases unmatched to any gene: 6. In DNA form, the CDR3 reads TGTGCCAGTAGTACCCGGACTAGCGGGGTTACCTACGAGCAGTACTTC. This codes for CASSTRTSGVTYEQYF.

This chain links TRBV10-3 with TRBJ1-2, with a tentative D call TRBD1 (5 bases). Germline lookup yields CDR1 ENHRY and CDR2 SYGVKD. Trimming removed 7 bases at V and 2 bases at J, with 11 bases between. The CDR3 totals 13 residues. The CDR3 nucleotides are TGTGCCATCACCGGGACGGAGAACTATGGCTACACCTTC. Protein: CAITGTENYGYTF.

The gene calls are TRBV6-2 or TRBV6-3 and TRBJ2-3; D is perhaps TRBD1 or TRBD2 (5 bases each). The germline gives CDR1 MNHEY, CDR2 SVGEGT. The CDR3 is made up of 12 amino acids. The V gene lost 5 bases and the J gene lost 4 bases, with 7 bases spanning the gap. In nucleotides, the CDR3 is TGTGCCAGCAGTGGGACCTCAGATACGCAGTATTTT. Translated: CASSGTSDTQYF.

The chain recombines TRBV18 with TRBJ1-2; D ambiguous. The CDR3 length is 14 residues. The ends were cut back, 3 bases at V and 0 bases at J, with 8 bases in the middle. The germline V gene has CDR1 KGHSH and CDR2 LQKENI. The CDR3 loop reads CASSPDRSNYGYTF. The CDR3 region has the DNA TGTGCCAGCTCACCGGACCGATCTAACTATGGCTACACCTTC.

The chain couples TRBV5-1 to TRBJ1-4; no clear D gene. Germline-derived CDR1 and CDR2 are SGHRS and YFSETQ. V was shortened by 0 bases and J by 4 bases, with 7 bases between the two germline ends. This CDR3 has 14 residues. The CDR3 is CASSLDSRNEKLFF. CDR3 bases: TGCGCCAGCAGCTTGGACAGCCGTAATGAAAAACTGTTTTTT.

This clone was seen more than once but under ten times. This sequence joins TRBV24-1 and TRBJ2-2; 11 nucleotides line up with TRBD1. The CDR3 covers 14 residues. The V gene's germline CDR1 is KGHDR and CDR2 SFDVKD. The ends lost 7 bases at V and 6 bases at J; junction bases unmatched: 3. The CDR3, as DNA: TGTGCCACCAGAGGACAGGGGGCATCCGGGGAGCTGTTTTTT. Protein sequence: CATRGQGASGELFF.

In its sample, this clone was seen once. This chain joins TRBV19 and TRBJ1-6, with 7 bases lining up with TRBD1. CDR3 size: 14 residues. Per germline, CDR1 LNHDA and CDR2 SQIVND (reference sequence). The ends lost 6 bases at V and 5 bases at J; junction bases unmatched: 4. The CDR3 sequence: CASRLTGNNSPLHF. CDR3 nucleotides: TGTGCCAGTAGGCTGACAGGGAATAATTCACCCCTCCACTTT.

The chain employs TRBV2 and TRBJ2-7, with a possible D match to TRBD1 (5 bases). Trimming took 6 bases from V and 3 from J, leaving 9 bases between them. CDR1 is SNHLY, CDR2 FYNNEI, per germline. The CDR3 is 12 residues long. The CDR3 region is CASRGQGYEQYF. Here the CDR3 DNA reads TGTGCCAGCAGGGGTCAGGGCTACGAGCAGTACTTC.

The sample holds one count of this clone. The chain employs TRBV7-8 and TRBJ1-3; D not certain. Between the trimmed V and J ends, which lost 1 base and 8 bases, there was a span of 15 bases. CDR3 length: 15 residues. Looked up from germline, CDR1 is SGHVS and CDR2 is FQNEAQ. CDR3 amino acids: CASSLGGFSADTIYF. CDR3 nucleotide sequence: TGTGCCAGCAGCTTAGGAGGGTTCTCTGCGGACACCATATATTTT.

This rearrangement joins TRBV13 to TRBJ1-2, with D possibly being TRBD1 (6 bases). With 5 bases removed from V and 4 bases from J, the gap between germline ends came to 14 bases. Germline assignment: CDR1 PRHDT and CDR2 FYEKMQ (reference sequence). The CDR3 loop spans 14 amino acids. The CDR3 bases are TGTGCCAGCAGCATCGGACAGAAACCCTATGGCTACACCTTC. This translates into CASSIGQKPYGYTF.

The CDR3: CASSLDVGTGANYGYTF. Written as DNA, the CDR3 is TGTGCCAGCAGCTTGGACGTAGGGACAGGGGCCAACTATGGCTACACCTTC. The rearrangement joins TRBV5-4 to TRBJ1-2; 10 bases are a match to TRBD1. The CDR3 length is 17 residues. Germline V gene data show CDR1 as SGHNT and CDR2 as YYREEE (reference sequence). V gave up 0 bases and J gave up 2 bases; unmatched junction bases: 7.

This CDR3 is CASSLGSLATNEKLFF. The CDR3 DNA follows: TGCGCCAGCAGCTTAGGTTCCCTTGCAACTAATGAAAAACTGTTTTTT. The genes are TRBV5-1 and TRBJ1-4; no clear D. CDR1 is SGHRS, CDR2 YFSETQ, per germline. V gave up 2 bases and J gave up 0 bases, with 11 bases separating them. The CDR3 loop spans 16 amino acids.

The chain couples TRBV9 to TRBJ2-1; the D is unclear. Germline CDR1 and CDR2: SGDLS and YYNGEE. Trimming removed 4 bases at V and 9 bases at J, with 14 bases between. The CDR3 extends over 13 amino acids. As DNA, the CDR3 is TGTGCCAGCAGCCCCTCCCCAACGGGTGAGCAGTTCTTC. Encoded protein: CASSPSPTGEQFF.

CDR3 in amino acids: CAISEFPSQETQYF. The DNA for the CDR3 is TGTGCCATCAGTGAGTTCCCATCCCAAGAGACCCAGTACTTC. This sequence joins TRBV10-3 and TRBJ2-5; D unclear. V dropped 1 base and J dropped 1 base, with 7 bases sitting between them. The CDR3 is 14 amino acids. Germline V CDR1 and CDR2: ENHRY, SYGVKD.